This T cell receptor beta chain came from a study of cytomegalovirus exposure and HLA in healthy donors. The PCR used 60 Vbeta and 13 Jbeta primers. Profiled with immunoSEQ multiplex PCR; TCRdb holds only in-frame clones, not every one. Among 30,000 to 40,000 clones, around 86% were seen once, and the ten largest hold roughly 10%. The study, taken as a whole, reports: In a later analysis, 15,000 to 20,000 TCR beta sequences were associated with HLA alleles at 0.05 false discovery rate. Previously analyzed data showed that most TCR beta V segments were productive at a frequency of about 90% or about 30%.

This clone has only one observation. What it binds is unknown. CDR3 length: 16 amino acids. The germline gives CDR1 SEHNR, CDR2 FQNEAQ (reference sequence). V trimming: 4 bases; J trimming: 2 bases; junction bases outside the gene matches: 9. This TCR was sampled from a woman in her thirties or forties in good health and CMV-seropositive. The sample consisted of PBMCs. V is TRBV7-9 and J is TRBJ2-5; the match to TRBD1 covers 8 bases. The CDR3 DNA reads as TGTGCCAGCAGCTCCCCCGGCGGACAGGGACAAGAGACCCAGTACTTC. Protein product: CASSSPGGQGQETQYF.